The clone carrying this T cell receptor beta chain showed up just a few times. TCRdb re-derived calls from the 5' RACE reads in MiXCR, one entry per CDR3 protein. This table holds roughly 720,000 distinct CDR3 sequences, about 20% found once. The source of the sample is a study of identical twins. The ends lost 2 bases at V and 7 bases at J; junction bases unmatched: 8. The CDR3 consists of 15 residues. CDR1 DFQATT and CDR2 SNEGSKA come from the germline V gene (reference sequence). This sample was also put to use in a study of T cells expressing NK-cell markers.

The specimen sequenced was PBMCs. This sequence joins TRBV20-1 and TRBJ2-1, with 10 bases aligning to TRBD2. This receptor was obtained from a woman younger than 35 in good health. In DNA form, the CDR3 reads TGCAGTGCTAGAATTAGCGGGAGGAAATTTAATGAGCAGTTCTTC. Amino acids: CSARISGRKFNEQFF.